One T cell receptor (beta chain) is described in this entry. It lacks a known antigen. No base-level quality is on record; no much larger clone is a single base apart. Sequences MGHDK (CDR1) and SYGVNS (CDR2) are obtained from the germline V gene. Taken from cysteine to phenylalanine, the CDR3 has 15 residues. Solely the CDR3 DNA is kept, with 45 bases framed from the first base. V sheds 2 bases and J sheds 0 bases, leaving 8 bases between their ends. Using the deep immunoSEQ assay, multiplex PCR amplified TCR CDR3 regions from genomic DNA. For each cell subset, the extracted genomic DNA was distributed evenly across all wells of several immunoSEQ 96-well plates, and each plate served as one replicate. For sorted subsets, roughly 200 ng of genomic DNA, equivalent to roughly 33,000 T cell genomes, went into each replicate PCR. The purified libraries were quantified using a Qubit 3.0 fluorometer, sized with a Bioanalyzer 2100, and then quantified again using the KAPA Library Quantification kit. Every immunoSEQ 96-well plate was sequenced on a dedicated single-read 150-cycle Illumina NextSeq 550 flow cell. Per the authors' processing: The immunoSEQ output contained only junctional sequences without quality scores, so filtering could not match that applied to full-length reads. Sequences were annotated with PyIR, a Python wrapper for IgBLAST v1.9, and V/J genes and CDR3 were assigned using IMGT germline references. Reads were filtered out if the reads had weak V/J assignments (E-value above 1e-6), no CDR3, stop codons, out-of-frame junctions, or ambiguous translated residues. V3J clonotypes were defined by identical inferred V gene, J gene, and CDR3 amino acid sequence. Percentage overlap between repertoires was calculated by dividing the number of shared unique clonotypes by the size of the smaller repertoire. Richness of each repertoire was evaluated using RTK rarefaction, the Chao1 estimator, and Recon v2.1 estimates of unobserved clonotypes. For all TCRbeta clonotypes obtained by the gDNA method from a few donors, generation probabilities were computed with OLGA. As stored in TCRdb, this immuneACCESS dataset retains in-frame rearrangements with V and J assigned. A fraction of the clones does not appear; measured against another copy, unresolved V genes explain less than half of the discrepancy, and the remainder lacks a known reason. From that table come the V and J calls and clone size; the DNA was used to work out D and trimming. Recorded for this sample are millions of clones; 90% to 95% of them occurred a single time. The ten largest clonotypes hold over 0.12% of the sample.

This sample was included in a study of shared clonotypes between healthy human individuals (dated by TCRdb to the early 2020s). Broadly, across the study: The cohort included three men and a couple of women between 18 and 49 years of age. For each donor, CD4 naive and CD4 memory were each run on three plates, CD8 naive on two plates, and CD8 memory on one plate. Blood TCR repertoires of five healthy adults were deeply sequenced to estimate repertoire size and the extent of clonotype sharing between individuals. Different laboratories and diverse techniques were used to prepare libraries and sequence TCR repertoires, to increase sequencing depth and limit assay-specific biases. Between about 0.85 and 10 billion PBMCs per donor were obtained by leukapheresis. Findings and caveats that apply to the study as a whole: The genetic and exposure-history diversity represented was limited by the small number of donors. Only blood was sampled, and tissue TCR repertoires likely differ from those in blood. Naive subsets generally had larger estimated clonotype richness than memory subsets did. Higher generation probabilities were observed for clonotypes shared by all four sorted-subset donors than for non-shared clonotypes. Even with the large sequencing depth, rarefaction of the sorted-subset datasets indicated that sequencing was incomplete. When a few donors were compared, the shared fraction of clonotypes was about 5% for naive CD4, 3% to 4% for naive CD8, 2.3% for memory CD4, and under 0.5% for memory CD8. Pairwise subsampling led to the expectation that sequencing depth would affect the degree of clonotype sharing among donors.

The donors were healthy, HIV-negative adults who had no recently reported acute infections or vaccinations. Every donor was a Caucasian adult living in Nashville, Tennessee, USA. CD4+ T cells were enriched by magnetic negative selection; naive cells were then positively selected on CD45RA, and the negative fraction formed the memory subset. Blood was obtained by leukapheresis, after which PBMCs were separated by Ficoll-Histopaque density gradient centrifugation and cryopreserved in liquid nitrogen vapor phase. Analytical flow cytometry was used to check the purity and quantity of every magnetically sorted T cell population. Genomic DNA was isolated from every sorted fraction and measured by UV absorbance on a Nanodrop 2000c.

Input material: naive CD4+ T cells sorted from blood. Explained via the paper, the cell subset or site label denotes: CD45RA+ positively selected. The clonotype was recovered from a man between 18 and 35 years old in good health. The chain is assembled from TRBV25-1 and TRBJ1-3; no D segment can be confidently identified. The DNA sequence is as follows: TGTGCCAGCAGTGAAGGGCGGATCTCTGGAAACACCATATATTTT. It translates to CASSEGRISGNTIYF.